A single sample is the source of the 2 T cell receptor beta chains below, sequenced in a study of cytomegalovirus exposure and HLA in healthy donors. Primers for the PCR totalled 60 Vbeta and 13 Jbeta. The assay was immunoSEQ multiplex PCR, and TCRdb's table has in-frame clones only and misses some. The repertoire holds approximately 170,000 clones, 80% seen once, with around 2% in the top ten. Sequencing was performed on PBMCs. These receptors originate from a human donor in good health.

This clone was observed a single time. The J gene is TRBJ1-5, the V gene TRBV9, with D perhaps matching TRBD1 (6 bases). V was shortened by 3 bases and J by 4 bases, with 14 bases between the two germline ends. Germline assignment: CDR1 SGDLS and CDR2 YYNGEE. The CDR3 totals 15 residues. CDR3 sequence (DNA): TGTGCCAGCAGCGACACCGGGACAAGGAATCAGCCCCAGCATTTT. Translated, it gives CASSDTGTRNQPQHF.

On this clone: This specimen includes other DNA sequences encoding the same CDR3. This chain links TRBV5-1 with TRBJ2-1, with 13 bases matching TRBD2. The CDR3 contains 15 residues. The germline V gene has CDR1 SGHRS and CDR2 YFSETQ. V was pared by 0 bases and J by 7 bases, with 1 base of the junction left unmatched. The CDR3 region is CASSLGLAGGNEQFF. In nucleotides, the CDR3 is TGCGCCAGCAGCTTGGGACTAGCGGGGGGAAATGAGCAGTTCTTC.